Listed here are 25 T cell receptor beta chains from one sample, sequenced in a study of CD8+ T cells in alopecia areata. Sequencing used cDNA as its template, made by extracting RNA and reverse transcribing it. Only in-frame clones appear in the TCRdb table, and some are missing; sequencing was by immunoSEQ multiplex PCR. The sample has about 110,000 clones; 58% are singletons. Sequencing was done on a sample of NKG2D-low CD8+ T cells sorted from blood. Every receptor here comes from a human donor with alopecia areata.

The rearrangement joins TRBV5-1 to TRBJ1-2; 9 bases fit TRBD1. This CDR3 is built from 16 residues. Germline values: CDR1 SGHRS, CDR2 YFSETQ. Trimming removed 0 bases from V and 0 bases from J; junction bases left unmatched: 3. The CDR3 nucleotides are TGCGCCAGCAGCTTGGAACAGGGGGCCACTAACTATGGCTACACCTTC. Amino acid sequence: CASSLEQGATNYGYTF.

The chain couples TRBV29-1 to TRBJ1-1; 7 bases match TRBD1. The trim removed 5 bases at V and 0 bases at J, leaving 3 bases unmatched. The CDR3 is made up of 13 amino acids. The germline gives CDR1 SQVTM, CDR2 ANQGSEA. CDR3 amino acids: CSVRGGLNTEAFF. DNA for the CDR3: TGCAGCGTTCGAGGGGGCCTGAACACTGAAGCTTTCTTT.

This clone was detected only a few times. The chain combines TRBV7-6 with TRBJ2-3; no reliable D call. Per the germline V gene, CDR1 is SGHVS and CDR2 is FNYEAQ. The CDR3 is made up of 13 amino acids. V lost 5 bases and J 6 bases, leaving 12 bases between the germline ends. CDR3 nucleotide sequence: TGTGCCAGCAGCCCTAGGCAAGGGGATACGCAGTATTTT. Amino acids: CASSPRQGDTQYF.

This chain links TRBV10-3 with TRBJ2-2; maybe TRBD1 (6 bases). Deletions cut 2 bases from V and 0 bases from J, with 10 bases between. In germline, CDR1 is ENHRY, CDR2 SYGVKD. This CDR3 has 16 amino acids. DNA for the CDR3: TGTGCCATCAGTGAGCCGGACAGAGCGAACACCGGGGAGCTGTTTTTT. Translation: CAISEPDRANTGELFF.

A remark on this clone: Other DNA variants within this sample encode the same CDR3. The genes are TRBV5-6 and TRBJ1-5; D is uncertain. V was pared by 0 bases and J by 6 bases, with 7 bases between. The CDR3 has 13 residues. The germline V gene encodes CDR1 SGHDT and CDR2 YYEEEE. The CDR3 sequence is CASSLGTAQPQHF. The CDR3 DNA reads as TGTGCCAGCAGCTTGGGTACAGCTCAGCCCCAGCATTTT.

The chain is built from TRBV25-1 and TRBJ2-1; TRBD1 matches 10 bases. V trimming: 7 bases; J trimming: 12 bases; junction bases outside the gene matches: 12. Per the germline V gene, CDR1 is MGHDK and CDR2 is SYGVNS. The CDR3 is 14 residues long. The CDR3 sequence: CASTPGQGQRGQFF. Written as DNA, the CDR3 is TGTGCCAGCACACCGGGACAGGGGCAGAGGGGGCAGTTCTTC.

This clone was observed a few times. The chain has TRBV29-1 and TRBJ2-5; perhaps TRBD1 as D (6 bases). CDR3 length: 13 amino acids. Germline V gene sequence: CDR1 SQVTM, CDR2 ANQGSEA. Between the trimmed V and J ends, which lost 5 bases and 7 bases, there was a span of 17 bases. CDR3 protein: CSVISGDFGTQYF. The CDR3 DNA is TGCAGCGTTATTTCAGGGGATTTCGGGACCCAGTACTTC.

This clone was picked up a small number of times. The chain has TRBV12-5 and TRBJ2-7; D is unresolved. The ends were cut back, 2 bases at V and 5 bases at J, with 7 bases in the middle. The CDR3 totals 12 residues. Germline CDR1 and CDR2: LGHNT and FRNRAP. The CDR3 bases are TGTGCTAGTGGTTTGACAGTACACGAGCAGTACTTC. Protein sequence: CASGLTVHEQYF.

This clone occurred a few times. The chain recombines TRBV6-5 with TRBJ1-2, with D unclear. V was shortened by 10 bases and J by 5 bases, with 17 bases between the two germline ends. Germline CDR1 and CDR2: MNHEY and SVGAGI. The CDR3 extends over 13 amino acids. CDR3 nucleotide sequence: TGTGCCACCTCGGAACAGACTTCGTATGGCTACACCTTC. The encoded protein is CATSEQTSYGYTF.

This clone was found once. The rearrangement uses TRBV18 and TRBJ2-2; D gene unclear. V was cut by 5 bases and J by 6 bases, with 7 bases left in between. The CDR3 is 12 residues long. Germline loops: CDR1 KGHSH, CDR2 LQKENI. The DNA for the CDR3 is TGTGCCAGCTCATTGGGCGCCGGGGAGCTGTTTTTT. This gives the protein CASSLGAGELFF.

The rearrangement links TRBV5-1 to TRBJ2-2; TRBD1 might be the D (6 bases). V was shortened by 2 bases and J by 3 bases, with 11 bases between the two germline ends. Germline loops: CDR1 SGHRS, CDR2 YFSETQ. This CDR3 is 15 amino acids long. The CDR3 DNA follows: TGCGCCAGCAGCTTCAGACAGGACTACACCGGGGAGCTGTTTTTT. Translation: CASSFRQDYTGELFF. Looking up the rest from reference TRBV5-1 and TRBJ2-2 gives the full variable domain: KAGVTQTPRYLIKTRGQQVTLSCSPISGHRSVSWYQQTPGQGLQFLFEYFSETQRNKGNFPGRFSGRQFSNSRSEMNVSTLELGDSALYLCASSFRQDYTGELFFGEGSRLTVL.

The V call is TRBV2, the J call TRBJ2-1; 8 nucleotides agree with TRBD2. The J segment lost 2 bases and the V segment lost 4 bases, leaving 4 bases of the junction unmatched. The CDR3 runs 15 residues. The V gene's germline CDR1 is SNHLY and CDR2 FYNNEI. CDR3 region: CASSGAGAAYNEQFF. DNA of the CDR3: TGTGCCAGCAGTGGAGCGGGGGCCGCCTACAATGAGCAGTTCTTC.

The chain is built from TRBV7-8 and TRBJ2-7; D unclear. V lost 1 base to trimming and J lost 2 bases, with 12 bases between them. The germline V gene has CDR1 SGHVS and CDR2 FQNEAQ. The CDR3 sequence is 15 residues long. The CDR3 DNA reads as TGTGCCAGCAGCTTAGAAAGCAACTGGGCCTACGAGCAGTACTTC. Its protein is CASSLESNWAYEQYF.

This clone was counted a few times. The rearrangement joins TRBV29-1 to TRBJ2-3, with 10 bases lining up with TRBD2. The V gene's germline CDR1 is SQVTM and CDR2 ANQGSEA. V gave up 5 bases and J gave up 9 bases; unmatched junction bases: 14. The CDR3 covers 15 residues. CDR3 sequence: CSVKGGVLAGRTQYF. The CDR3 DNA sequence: TGCAGCGTTAAGGGGGGGGTACTAGCGGGACGAACGCAGTATTTT.

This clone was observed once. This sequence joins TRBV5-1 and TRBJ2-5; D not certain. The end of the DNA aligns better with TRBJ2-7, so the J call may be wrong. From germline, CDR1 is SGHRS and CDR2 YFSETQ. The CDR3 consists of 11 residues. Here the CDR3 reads CASSLGYEQYF. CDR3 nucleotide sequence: TGCGCCAGCAGCTTGGGTTACGAGCAGTACTTC.

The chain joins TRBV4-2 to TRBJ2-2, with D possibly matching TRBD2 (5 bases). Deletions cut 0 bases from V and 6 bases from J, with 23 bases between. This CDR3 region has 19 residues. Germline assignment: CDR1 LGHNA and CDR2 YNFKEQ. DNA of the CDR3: TGTGCCAGCAGCCAAGATCCGACGGGGTGGGAACGTTTTTCCGGGGAGCTGTTTTTT. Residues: CASSQDPTGWERFSGELFF.

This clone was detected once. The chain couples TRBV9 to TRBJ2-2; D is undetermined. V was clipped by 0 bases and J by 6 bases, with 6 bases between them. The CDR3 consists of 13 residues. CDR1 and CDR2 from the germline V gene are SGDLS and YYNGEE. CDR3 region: CASSVDSPGELFF. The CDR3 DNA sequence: TGTGCCAGCAGCGTAGACTCCCCCGGGGAGCTGTTTTTT.

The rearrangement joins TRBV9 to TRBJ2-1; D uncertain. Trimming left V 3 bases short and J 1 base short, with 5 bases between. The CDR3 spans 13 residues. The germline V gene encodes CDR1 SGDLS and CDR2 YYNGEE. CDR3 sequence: CASSAASYNEQFF. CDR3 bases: TGTGCCAGCAGCGCCGCTTCCTACAATGAGCAGTTCTTC. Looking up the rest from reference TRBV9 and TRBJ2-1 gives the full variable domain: DSGVTQTPKHLITATGQRVTLRCSPRSGDLSVYWYQQSLDQGLQFLIQYYNGEERAKGNILERFSAQQFPDLHSELNLSSLELGDSALYFCASSAASYNEQFFGPGTRLTVL.

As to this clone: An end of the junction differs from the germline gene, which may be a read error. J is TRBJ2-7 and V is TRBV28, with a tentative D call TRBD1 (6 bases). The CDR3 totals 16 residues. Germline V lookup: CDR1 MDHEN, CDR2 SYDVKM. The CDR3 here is CASRPITGFPSSEQYF. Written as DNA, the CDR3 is TGTGCCAGCAGACCCATTACAGGGTTCCCCTCCTCCGAGCAGTACTTC.

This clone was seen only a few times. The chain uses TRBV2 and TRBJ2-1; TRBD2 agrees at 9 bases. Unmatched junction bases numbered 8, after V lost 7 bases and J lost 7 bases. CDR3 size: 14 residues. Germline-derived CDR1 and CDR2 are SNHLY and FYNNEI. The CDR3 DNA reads TGTGCCAGCACTAGCGGGACGGACGGGAATGAGCAGTTCTTC. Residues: CASTSGTDGNEQFF.

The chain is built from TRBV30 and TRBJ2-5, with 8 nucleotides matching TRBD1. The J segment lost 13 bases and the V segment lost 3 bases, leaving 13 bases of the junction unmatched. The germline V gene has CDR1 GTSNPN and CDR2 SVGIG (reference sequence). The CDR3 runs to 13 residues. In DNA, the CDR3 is TGTGCCTGGAGGGGGACAGGTGGGCCAGTAGGGTACTTC. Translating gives CAWRGTGGPVGYF. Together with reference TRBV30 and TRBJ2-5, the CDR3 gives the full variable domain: SQTIHQWPATLVQPVGSPLSLECTVEGTSNPNLYWYRQAAGRGLQLLFYSVGIGQISSEVPQNLSASRPQDRQFILSSKKLLLSDSGFYLCAWRGTGGPVGYFGPGTRLLVL.

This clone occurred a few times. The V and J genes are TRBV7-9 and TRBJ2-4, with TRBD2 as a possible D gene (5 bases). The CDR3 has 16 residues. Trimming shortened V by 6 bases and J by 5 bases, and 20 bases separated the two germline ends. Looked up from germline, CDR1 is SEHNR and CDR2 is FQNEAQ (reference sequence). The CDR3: CASRPGSESAENIQYF. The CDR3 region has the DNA TGTGCCAGCAGACCGGGTAGCGAGAGCGCGGAAAACATTCAGTACTTC.

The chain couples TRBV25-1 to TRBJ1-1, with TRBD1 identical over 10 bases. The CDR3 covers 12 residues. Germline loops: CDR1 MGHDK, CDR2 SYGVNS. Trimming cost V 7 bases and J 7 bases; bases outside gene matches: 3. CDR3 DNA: TGTGCCAGCACCGGGACAGGGGTTGAAGCTTTCTTT. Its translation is CASTGTGVEAFF.

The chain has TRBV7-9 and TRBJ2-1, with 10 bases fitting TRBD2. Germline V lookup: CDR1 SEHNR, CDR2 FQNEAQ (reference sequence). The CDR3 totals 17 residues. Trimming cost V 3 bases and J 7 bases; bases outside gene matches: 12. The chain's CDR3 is CASSFHREASGSNEQFF. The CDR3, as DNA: TGTGCCAGCAGCTTTCATCGTGAGGCTAGCGGGAGTAATGAGCAGTTCTTC.

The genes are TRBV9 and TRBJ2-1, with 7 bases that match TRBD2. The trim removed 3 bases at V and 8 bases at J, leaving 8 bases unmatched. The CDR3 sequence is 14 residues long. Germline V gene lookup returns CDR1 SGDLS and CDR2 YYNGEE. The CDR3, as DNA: TGTGCCAGCAGCGCCCTAGCGGCACGAGATGAGCAGTTCTTC. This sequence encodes CASSALAARDEQFF.